This T cell receptor (beta chain) was sequenced for a study of blood T cell repertoires in COVID-19. The overall study: Donors in the United States, Italy and Spain gave samples during acute or convalescent COVID-19. The analysed material was cDNA or gDNA that came from T cells, B-cell-depleted T cells, or PBMCs.

CDR3 length: 15 residues. V lost 4 bases, J lost 5 bases, and 17 bases lay in between. CDR1 and CDR2 (germline): SNHLY, FYNNEI. How the authors handled the data: Amplification from reference gene primers served as the basis for estimated nucleated cell counts. Sequenced by immunoSEQ multiplex PCR; TCRdb stores in-frame clones only, minus some. The V and J calls and clone size are taken from that table; D and trimming were inferred from the DNA. This table holds roughly 91,000 clones, roughly four fifths found once. The receptor was isolated from a woman over 75 with acute or convalescent COVID-19. Material: peripheral blood. The chain has TRBV2 and TRBJ2-5, with a possible D match to TRBD2 (5 bases). The CDR3, as DNA: TGTGCCAGCAGTGTGACCCGGGCCACGGGGGAGACCCAGTACTTC. This codes for CASSVTRATGETQYF.